The rows below give T cell receptor beta chains drawn from one sample of a study of identical twins. Using its own MiXCR run on the 5' RACE reads, TCRdb lists one record per CDR3 protein. The sample records under 300,000 distinct CDR3 sequences, roughly 13% being singletons. This sample was shared with a second study, whose subject was yellow fever vaccine responses in identical twins.

Source material: memory (CD45RO+) T cells sorted from blood. These receptors were taken from a woman aged 18-30 years in good health. The CDR3 runs from the conserved cysteine through the conserved F or W. D genes are given only for firm matches. The size entry is marked missing in some rows and otherwise reads once, few, many or a size class.

d_call	clone_size	j_call	v_call	cdr3_aa	cdr3_nt
-	-	TRBJ1-2	TRBV6-5	CASSYDGANYGYTF	TGTGCCAGCAGTTACGACGGCGCTAACTATGGCTACACCTTC
-	once	TRBJ1-5	TRBV28	CASSLRQINQPQHF	TGTGCCAGCAGTTTACGACAGATTAATCAGCCCCAGCATTTT
TRBD2	-	TRBJ2-2	TRBV7-8	CASSLPAGGKPNTGELFF	TGTGCCAGCAGCTTACCAGCGGGGGGGAAACCGAACACCGGGGAGCTGTTTTTT
-	many	TRBJ1-5	TRBV7-8	CASSLGLGDNQPQHF	TGTGCCAGCAGCCTGGGTTTGGGGGACAATCAGCCCCAGCATTTT
-	-	TRBJ1-4	TRBV3-1	CASSRAPATNEKLFF	TGTGCCAGCAGCCGAGCCCCAGCAACTAATGAAAAACTGTTTTTT
TRBD1	many	TRBJ1-5	TRBV20-1	CSAREMTGGYNQPQHF	TGCAGTGCTAGAGAAATGACAGGGGGCTACAATCAGCCCCAGCATTTT
TRBD1	-	TRBJ1-6	TRBV20-1	CSARPEGQGPYNSPLHF	TGCAGTGCTAGACCTGAAGGACAGGGACCTTATAATTCACCCCTCCACTTT
TRBD1	-	TRBJ1-4	TRBV27	CASTTTGQTTLNEKLFF	TGTGCCAGCACAACAACGGGACAGACAACACTTAATGAAAAACTGTTTTTT
TRBD1	-	TRBJ2-4	TRBV5-6	CASSRTGEKAKNIQYF	TGTGCCAGCAGCCGGACAGGGGAGAAGGCCAAAAACATTCAGTACTTC
-	-	TRBJ1-1	TRBV3-1	CASSPQVMNTEAFF	TGTGCCAGCAGCCCGCAGGTTATGAACACTGAAGCTTTCTTT
-	few	TRBJ2-5	TRBV11-2	CASSFVATYQETQYF	TGTGCCAGCAGCTTTGTGGCAACGTACCAAGAGACCCAGTACTTC
-	few	TRBJ2-5	TRBV18	CASSPPTSKETQYF	TGTGCCAGCTCACCACCAACTAGCAAGGAGACCCAGTACTTC
-	few	TRBJ1-1	TRBV6-1	CASTGAVNTEAFF	TGTGCCAGCACGGGGGCAGTGAACACTGAAGCTTTCTTT
-	-	TRBJ2-4	TRBV11-2	CASSLGLGNNIQYF	TGTGCCAGCAGCTTAGGGTTGGGGAATAACATTCAGTACTTC
TRBD1	-	TRBJ2-2	TRBV20-1	CSAPDEGSTGYSTGELFF	TGCAGTGCCCCTGATGAAGGGTCGACAGGGTATAGCACCGGGGAGCTGTTTTTT
-	many	TRBJ1-4	TRBV3-1	CASSQDPGRENEKLFF	TGTGCCAGCAGCCAAGATCCGGGCAGGGAGAATGAAAAACTGTTTTTT
TRBD2	few	TRBJ2-3	TRBV4-3	CASSQLLAGSDTQYF	TGCGCCAGCAGCCAACTTCTAGCGGGAAGTGATACGCAGTATTTT
-	many	TRBJ2-3	TRBV5-6	CASSLGTGHTDTQYF	TGTGCCAGCAGCTTGGGAACAGGGCACACAGATACGCAGTATTTT
-	-	TRBJ1-5	TRBV6-4	CASSDSGEGNNQPQHF	TGTGCCAGCAGTGACTCGGGTGAGGGGAACAATCAGCCCCAGCATTTT
TRBD2	-	TRBJ2-3	TRBV29-1	CSARPHLAGALDTQYF	TGCAGCGCCCGGCCCCACCTAGCGGGGGCACTAGATACGCAGTATTTT
TRBD2	few	TRBJ2-3	TRBV18	CASSPPISGGPTDTQYF	TGTGCCAGCTCACCACCGATTAGCGGGGGACCCACAGATACGCAGTATTTT
TRBD1	many	TRBJ2-5	TRBV5-1	CASSLRGQGETQYF	TGCGCCAGCAGCTTGAGGGGACAGGGGGAGACCCAGTACTTC
-	-	TRBJ1-3	TRBV12-3/TRBV12-4	CASNMESGNTIYF	TGTGCCAGCAACATGGAGTCTGGAAACACCATATATTTT